The 21 T cell receptor beta chains below come from one sample, sequenced in a study of identical twins. MiXCR, run by TCRdb on the 5' RACE reads, gives a single entry per CDR3 protein. Among 1.5 million or so distinct CDR3 sequences listed, 25% to 35% were seen once. Sequencing was done on a sample of cord blood. These receptor sequences come from a newborn girl in good health.

This clonotype was picked up a small number of times. The chain uses TRBV20-1 and TRBJ1-1; D is uncertain. V lost 0 bases and J lost 8, with 13 bases in between. Germline CDR1 DFQATT, CDR2 SNEGSKA (reference sequence). The CDR3 is 13 residues long. The CDR3 coding sequence is TGCAGTGCTAGAGAGGTGAAGGGAGGAGAAGCTTTCTTT. It encodes CSAREVKGGEAFF.

This clonotype occurred a few times. The CDR3 sequence: CASSTTEGQQYF. In DNA, the CDR3 is TGTGCCAGCAGTACGACAGAGGGACAGCAGTACTTC. The chain uses TRBV12-3 or TRBV12-4 and TRBJ2-7, with D possibly being TRBD1 or TRBD2 (5 bases each). This CDR3 has 12 amino acids. Trimming took 5 bases from V and 8 from J, leaving 13 bases between them.

This rearrangement joins TRBV30 to TRBJ1-5, with TRBD1 matching over 7 bases. The CDR3 is 14 amino acids. The V and J ends lost 1 base and 4 bases, in that order; junction bases with no gene match: 4. From germline, CDR1 is GTSNPN and CDR2 SVGIG (reference sequence). The CDR3 DNA reads as TGTGCCTGGAGTGGGGACAGTACTAATCAGCCCCAGCATTTT. This gives the protein CAWSGDSTNQPQHF.

The gene calls are TRBV20-1 and TRBJ1-1; TRBD1 might be the D (5 bases). CDR1 DFQATT and CDR2 SNEGSKA come from the germline V gene (reference sequence). The CDR3 runs 13 residues. The V end was cut by 2 bases, the J end by 2 bases, with 9 bases between. The DNA for the CDR3 is TGCAGTGCTAGACCCGACAGAAACACTGAAGCTTTCTTT. It encodes CSARPDRNTEAFF.

This clonotype occurred a few times. The rearrangement links TRBV5-4 to TRBJ2-7; D is ambiguous. The CDR3 sequence is 12 residues long. The germline gives CDR1 SGHNT, CDR2 YYREEE (reference sequence). Trimming took 1 base from V and 5 from J, leaving 7 bases between them. The DNA of the CDR3 is TGTGCCAGCAGCTTGCCTAGGCACGAGCAGTACTTC. As protein: CASSLPRHEQYF.

The chain joins TRBV28 to TRBJ1-3; D is uncertain. V lost 3 bases to trimming and J lost 9 bases, with 21 bases between them. The CDR3 extends over 16 amino acids. CDR1 and CDR2 (germline): MDHEN, SYDVKM. Written as DNA, the CDR3 is TGTGCCAGCAGTTTCCCCCGGGAGCCTAAAAGCGGCACCATATATTTT. It yields the protein CASSFPREPKSGTIYF.

The chain combines TRBV7-9 with TRBJ2-3; D is unclear. Germline V gene data show CDR1 as SEHNR and CDR2 as FQNEAQ (reference sequence). The CDR3 contains 13 residues. With 2 bases removed from V and 3 bases from J, the gap between germline ends came to 6 bases. CDR3 amino acids: CASSLFETDTQYF. As DNA, the CDR3 is TGTGCCAGCAGCTTATTCGAAACAGATACGCAGTATTTT.

This clonotype came up a few times. The rearrangement uses TRBV4-1 and TRBJ2-1; D perhaps matches TRBD1 (6 bases). Germline CDR1 is MGHRA and CDR2 is YSYEKL. The length of the CDR3 is 17 residues. Trimming took off 2 bases at V and 3 bases at J, with 17 bases between the two ends. The CDR3 DNA sequence: TGCGCCAGCAGCCAAAGCCTAAGGGGGAGACTCTACAATGAGCAGTTCTTC. Translation: CASSQSLRGRLYNEQFF.

This clonotype was observed a handful of times. The rearrangement links TRBV4-1 to TRBJ2-3; maybe TRBD1 (6 bases). This CDR3 has 17 amino acids. Between the trimmed V and J ends, which lost 1 base and 2 bases, there was a span of 16 bases. The V gene's germline CDR1 is MGHRA and CDR2 YSYEKL. CDR3 in amino acids: CASSQVGAGPHTDTQYF. The CDR3, as DNA: TGCGCCAGCAGCCAAGTGGGGGCGGGTCCACACACAGATACGCAGTATTTT.

There are a few counts of this clonotype. The rearrangement uses TRBV7-6 and TRBJ1-2; a possible D gene is TRBD1 (5 bases). V was trimmed by 3 bases and J by 6 bases, leaving 11 bases between them. There are 13 residues in the CDR3. The germline gives CDR1 SGHVS, CDR2 FNYEAQ. The CDR3 loop reads CASSFIQADGYTF. The CDR3 region has the DNA TGTGCCAGCAGCTTTATACAGGCCGATGGCTACACCTTC.

This clonotype was picked up many times. The chain combines TRBV4-2 with TRBJ2-1; 9 bases agree with TRBD2. Trimming cost V 1 base and J 0 bases; bases outside gene matches: 4. CDR3 length equals 17 residues. The germline gives CDR1 LGHNA, CDR2 YNFKEQ. Here the CDR3 reads CASSQGTSANSYNEQFF. DNA of the CDR3: TGTGCCAGCAGCCAAGGGACTAGCGCTAACTCCTACAATGAGCAGTTCTTC.

The chain has TRBV12-3 or TRBV12-4 and TRBJ1-1; D is perhaps TRBD1 (5 bases). This CDR3 comprises 13 residues. V lost 2 bases to trimming and J lost 6 bases, with 10 bases between them. CDR3 DNA sequence: TGTGCCAGCAGTTTAAGGGGTTTGGCTGAAGCTTTCTTT. Translating it yields CASSLRGLAEAFF.

A few counts support this clonotype. This rearrangement joins TRBV3-1 to TRBJ1-2; no definite D call. Germline CDR1 and CDR2: LGHDT and YNNKEL (reference sequence). The CDR3 runs 14 residues. Deletions cut 4 bases from V and 1 base from J, with 10 bases between. This CDR3 reads CASSPLASNYGYTF. The CDR3 DNA follows: TGTGCCAGCAGCCCCCTGGCAAGTAACTATGGCTACACCTTC.

This clonotype appeared a few times. The rearrangement links TRBV28 to TRBJ2-3; possible D gene TRBD2, 6 bases. The CDR3 extends over 16 amino acids. CDR1 and CDR2 from the germline V gene are MDHEN and SYDVKM. V was cut by 5 bases and J by 0 bases, with 15 bases left in between. In nucleotides, the CDR3 is TGTGCCAGCAGTCCGGGGACTTCTACTAGCACAGATACGCAGTATTTT. Protein product: CASSPGTSTSTDTQYF.

This clonotype was counted a few times. This chain uses TRBV28 with TRBJ2-3; tentative D call: TRBD1 (6 bases). The germline V gene encodes CDR1 MDHEN and CDR2 SYDVKM. CDR3 size: 15 residues. V gave up 3 bases and J gave up 6 bases, with 16 bases separating them. The CDR3 is CASSFIQGQSDTQYF. The CDR3 DNA sequence: TGTGCCAGCAGTTTCATTCAGGGGCAATCGGATACGCAGTATTTT. The full variable domain, completed using reference TRBV28 and TRBJ2-3, is DVKVTQSSRYLVKRTGEKVFLECVQDMDHENMFWYRQDPGLGLRLIYFSYDVKMKEKGDIPEGYSVSREKKERFSLILESASTNQTSMYLCASSFIQGQSDTQYFGPGTRLTVL.

This clonotype was observed a handful of times. V gene TRBV20-1 combines with J gene TRBJ2-7; the D gene could be TRBD1 or TRBD2 (5 bases each). Germline V CDR1 and CDR2: DFQATT, SNEGSKA (reference sequence). Deletions cut 6 bases from V and 2 bases from J, with 14 bases between. CDR3 length: 13 amino acids. CDR3 protein: CSARRDRTYEQYF. The DNA of the CDR3 is TGCAGTGCCCGCAGGGACCGCACCTACGAGCAGTACTTC.

Note on this clonotype: At one end, the junction sequence differs from germline, possibly due to a read error. The V call is TRBV28, the J call TRBJ1-3, with TRBD1 matching over 7 bases. Germline CDR1 and CDR2: MDHEN and SYDVKM. The CDR3 spans 15 residues. The CDR3 nucleotides are TGTGCCAGCAGTTCTCGGGACAGAATTGGAAACACCATCTATTTT. As protein: CASSSRDRIGNTIYF.

This clonotype was observed a few times. The chain has TRBV10-3 and TRBJ2-3; 8 nucleotides match TRBD2. The CDR3 loop spans 12 amino acids. The germline CDR1 and CDR2 sequences are ENHRY and SYGVKD. Trimming took 6 bases from V and 5 from J; bases not matched to a gene: 1. The CDR3, as DNA: TGTGCCATCAGGGGACTAGGAGATACGCAGTATTTT. Residues: CAIRGLGDTQYF.

This clonotype was picked up a small number of times. The J gene is TRBJ2-3, the V gene TRBV20-1, with TRBD2 matching over 7 bases. The CDR3 spans 14 residues. From germline, CDR1 is DFQATT and CDR2 SNEGSKA (reference sequence). V dropped 5 bases and J dropped 1; count of bases not matched to a gene: 6. The CDR3 loop reads CSARSSGRTDTQYF. CDR3 coding DNA: TGCAGTGCTCGTTCTAGCGGTCGCACAGATACGCAGTATTTT.

Many counts were recorded for this clonotype. The genes are TRBV28 and TRBJ2-1; the D gene is possibly TRBD2 (5 bases). The V gene lost 2 bases and the J gene lost 6 bases, with 5 bases spanning the gap. Germline CDR1 reads MDHEN; CDR2 reads SYDVKM. The CDR3 is 12 amino acids. The chain's CDR3 is CASSLLANEQFF. As DNA, the CDR3 is TGTGCCAGCAGTTTACTAGCCAATGAGCAGTTCTTC.

This clonotype was seen a few times. The rearrangement joins TRBV25-1 to TRBJ2-6; no reliable D call. Germline values: CDR1 MGHDK, CDR2 SYGVNS. The V end lost 1 base, the J end lost 1 base, and 5 bases lay between the germline ends. CDR3 length equals 15 residues. The CDR3: CASSEFESGANVLTF. The CDR3 DNA reads as TGTGCCAGCAGTGAATTTGAGTCTGGGGCCAACGTCCTGACTTTC.